The 32 T cell receptor beta chains given below trace back to one sample, sequenced in a study of T cell responses to AZD1222 COVID-19 vaccine. The method was immunoSEQ multiplex PCR; TCRdb's version includes in-frame clones alone and lacks a portion of them. The table has 150,000 or so clones, 92% seen once; the top ten hold less than 2%. The sequences come from peripheral blood, collected on day 0 of AZD1222 vaccination. The receptors derive from an adult in good health.

The chain carries TRBV3-1 (or the pseudogene TRBV3-2) and TRBJ1-1; D remains unclear. Germline loops: CDR1 LGHDT, CDR2 YNNKEL (reference sequence). The V end lost 1 base, the J end lost 7 bases, and 10 bases lay between the germline ends. The CDR3 has 13 residues. Here the CDR3 reads CASSQGAGIEAFF. The CDR3 DNA reads as TGTGCCAGCAGCCAAGGCGCGGGGATTGAAGCTTTCTTT.

The chain couples TRBV7-9 to TRBJ2-1; perhaps TRBD2 as D (6 bases). V dropped 5 bases and J dropped 4 bases, with 18 bases sitting between them. Germline lookup yields CDR1 SEHNR and CDR2 FQNEAQ (reference sequence). This CDR3 comprises 16 residues. The CDR3 sequence: CASSPPAAGMYNEQFF. In DNA form, the CDR3 reads TGTGCCAGCAGCCCCCCCGCGGCGGGGATGTACAATGAGCAGTTCTTC.

The chain uses TRBV24-1 and TRBJ1-2; a weak D match, TRBD1 (5 bases). Germline V gene lookup returns CDR1 KGHDR and CDR2 SFDVKD. V was trimmed by 3 bases and J by 5 bases, leaving 12 bases between them. The CDR3 contains 14 residues. CDR3 residues: CATSDLATAYGYTF. Here the CDR3 DNA reads TGTGCCACCAGTGATCTTGCGACAGCTTATGGCTACACCTTC.

CDR3 in DNA: TGCGCCAGCAGCTTCGGACAGGGCTATGGCTACACCTTC. The encoded protein is CASSFGQGYGYTF. The rearrangement links TRBV5-1 to TRBJ1-2; TRBD1 matches 8 bases. The CDR3 sequence is 13 residues long. V was pared by 2 bases and J by 4 bases, with 1 base of the junction left unmatched. Germline CDR1 reads SGHRS; CDR2 reads YFSETQ.

This clone came up once. This chain uses TRBV25-1 with TRBJ2-3, with D uncertain. The CDR3 is 12 residues long. Trimming pared 5 bases from V and 2 bases from J, leaving 5 bases between. Germline values: CDR1 MGHDK, CDR2 SYGVNS. CDR3 region: CASSRPTDTQYF. CDR3 nucleotides: TGTGCCAGCAGTCGCCCCACAGATACGCAGTATTTT.

This chain links TRBV7-3 with TRBJ2-5; 12 positions match TRBD2. Trimming cost V 5 bases and J 5 bases; bases outside gene matches: 6. CDR1 is SGHTA, CDR2 FQGTGA, per germline. This CDR3 is 15 amino acids long. CDR3 coding DNA: TGTGCCAGCAGCCCTAGCGGGGGGGTGCGGGAGACCCAGTACTTC. Residues: CASSPSGGVRETQYF.

The V call is TRBV5-1, the J call TRBJ2-3; the D is unclear. Trimming stripped 4 bases from V and 2 bases from J, with 8 bases between. The CDR3 extends over 13 amino acids. The V gene's germline CDR1 is SGHRS and CDR2 YFSETQ. CDR3 sequence: CASSIEFTDTQYF. The CDR3 DNA sequence: TGCGCCAGCAGCATAGAGTTCACAGATACGCAGTATTTT.

The chain uses TRBV11-3 and TRBJ2-7; 11 bases fit TRBD1. The CDR3 covers 15 residues. The V and J ends lost 0 bases and 3 bases, in that order; junction bases with no gene match: 1. CDR1 and CDR2 (germline): SGHNT, YENEEA. The CDR3 spells CASSLDGTGGYEQYF. The CDR3, as DNA: TGTGCCAGCAGCTTAGACGGGACAGGGGGCTACGAGCAGTACTTC.

This chain uses TRBV19 with TRBJ2-5; perhaps TRBD2 as D (5 bases). The CDR3 sequence is 14 residues long. With 6 bases removed from V and 2 bases from J, the gap between germline ends came to 13 bases. Germline lookup yields CDR1 LNHDA and CDR2 SQIVND (reference sequence). CDR3 sequence: CASSSRRVQETQYF. The CDR3 DNA follows: TGTGCCAGTAGCTCCAGGCGGGTTCAAGAGACCCAGTACTTC. Based on the CDR3 plus reference TRBV19 and TRBJ2-5, the full variable domain is DGGITQSPKYLFRKEGQNVTLSCEQNLNHDAMYWYRQDPGQGLRLIYYSQIVNDFQKGDIAEGYSVSREKKESFPLTVTSAQKNPTAFYLCASSSRRVQETQYFGPGTRLLVL.

The CDR3: CASSSAGIRLSGNTIYF. The DNA of the CDR3 is TGCGCCAGCAGCTCAGCAGGGATTCGACTCTCTGGAAACACCATATATTTT. The chain joins TRBV5-1 to TRBJ1-3; TRBD1 might be the D (5 bases). This CDR3 spans 17 amino acids. V dropped 3 bases and J dropped 0 bases, with 16 bases sitting between them. Germline loops: CDR1 SGHRS, CDR2 YFSETQ.

The genes are TRBV4-2 and TRBJ1-1; the D is unclear. The CDR3 length is 17 residues. Between the trimmed V and J ends, which lost 0 bases and 3 bases, there was a span of 17 bases. Germline CDR1 is LGHNA and CDR2 is YNFKEQ. The CDR3 DNA follows: TGTGCCAGCAGCCAAGATCTGCCCAGGAGTAGGGACACTGAAGCTTTCTTT. This encodes CASSQDLPRSRDTEAFF.

This chain links TRBV6-2 or TRBV6-3 with TRBJ2-3; D ambiguous. The V gene's germline CDR1 is MNHEY and CDR2 SVGEGT. With 2 bases removed from V and 9 bases from J, the gap between germline ends came to 6 bases. The CDR3 has 11 amino acids. The CDR3 loop is CASSYDRTQYF. In nucleotides, the CDR3 is TGTGCCAGCAGTTACGACCGGACGCAGTATTTT.

The rearrangement joins TRBV5-1 to TRBJ2-2; 9 nucleotides match TRBD1. CDR1 SGHRS and CDR2 YFSETQ come from the germline V gene. V trimming: 6 bases; J trimming: 5 bases; junction bases outside the gene matches: 8. CDR3 size: 15 residues. The CDR3 here is CASNPGTGWTGELFF. In DNA form, the CDR3 reads TGCGCCAGCAACCCCGGGACAGGGTGGACCGGGGAGCTGTTTTTT.

The CDR3 coding sequence is TGTGCCAGCAGTTGGGGGACAGTGAACTATGGCTACACCTTC. Translating gives CASSWGTVNYGYTF. The rearrangement links TRBV28 to TRBJ1-2, with 7 bases lining up with TRBD1. This CDR3 has 14 amino acids. V lost 4 bases, J lost 2 bases, and 4 bases stayed unmatched. The germline CDR1 and CDR2 sequences are MDHEN and SYDVKM.

The chain combines TRBV5-1 with TRBJ1-1; D is uncertain. The CDR3 contains 16 residues. V dropped 0 bases and J dropped 5 bases, with 17 bases sitting between them. Per the germline V gene, CDR1 is SGHRS and CDR2 is YFSETQ. This chain's CDR3 is CASSLAGSSAGTEAFF. CDR3 DNA sequence: TGCGCCAGCAGCTTGGCGGGGTCCTCTGCGGGGACTGAAGCTTTCTTT.

The chain carries TRBV4-1 and TRBJ1-2; D unclear. Trimming cost V 1 base and J 8 bases, with 8 bases left between them. Germline assignment: CDR1 MGHRA and CDR2 YSYEKL. CDR3 size: 12 residues. In nucleotides, the CDR3 is TGCGCCAGCAGCCAAGGAGGGCGCGGCTACACCTTC. Encoded protein: CASSQGGRGYTF.

The V call is TRBV18, the J call TRBJ1-4; a possible D gene is TRBD1 (5 bases). The CDR3 sequence is 14 residues long. Germline V CDR1 and CDR2: KGHSH, LQKENI. The V end was cut by 3 bases, the J end by 5 bases, with 10 bases between. CDR3 DNA sequence: TGTGCCAGCTCACCTTTCCGGACAAATGAAAAACTGTTTTTT. Amino acids: CASSPFRTNEKLFF.

The J gene is TRBJ2-3, the V gene TRBV29-1; unclear D gene. Germline V gene lookup returns CDR1 SQVTM and CDR2 ANQGSEA. Trimming took 7 bases from V and 5 from J, leaving 10 bases between them. The CDR3 length is 11 residues. CDR3 protein: CSANFLDTQYF. The DNA of the CDR3 is TGCAGCGCCAACTTCCTAGATACGCAGTATTTT.

The chain carries TRBV7-2 and TRBJ2-5; 8 bases line up with TRBD1. The junction had 9 bases not matched to a gene; V was cut back by 3 bases and J by 9 bases. The CDR3 is 14 residues long. The germline CDR1 and CDR2 sequences are SGHTA and FQGNSA. CDR3 sequence: CASSFLTGAFAQYF. CDR3 nucleotide sequence: TGTGCCAGCAGCTTCCTGACAGGGGCGTTCGCCCAGTACTTC. The whole variable domain, remainder taken from reference TRBV7-2 and TRBJ2-5, is GAGVSQSPSNKVTEKGKDVELRCDPISGHTALYWYRQSLGQGLEFLIYFQGNSAPDKSGLPSDRFSAERTGGSVSTLTIQRTQQEDSAVYLCASSFLTGAFAQYFGPGTRLLVL.

J is TRBJ1-1 and V is TRBV7-2; the D is unclear. Deletions cut 5 bases from V and 4 bases from J, with 11 bases between. The CDR3 sequence is 13 residues long. Per germline, CDR1 SGHTA and CDR2 FQGNSA. CDR3 DNA: TGTGCCAGCAGCGACGTTGTTTTCACTGAAGCTTTCTTT. Its translation is CASSDVVFTEAFF.

J is TRBJ2-1 and V is TRBV4-3, with TRBD1 identical over 10 bases. CDR3 length: 16 residues. V lost 1 base to trimming and J lost 11 bases; unmatched junction nucleotides: 11. Germline V gene data show CDR1 as LGHNA and CDR2 as YSLEER. The CDR3, as DNA: TGCGCCAGCAGCCAAGGATCTGGCGGGACAGGGGATAAGCAGTTCTTC. Translating it yields CASSQGSGGTGDKQFF.

The CDR3, as DNA: TGTGCCAGCAGCTTAGTATACTGGGGGCAAGAGACCCAGTACTTC. Translating gives CASSLVYWGQETQYF. The chain employs TRBV7-2 and TRBJ2-5; D is tentatively TRBD1 or TRBD2 (5 bases each). The CDR3 has 15 amino acids. Germline V CDR1 and CDR2: SGHTA, FQGNSA. The V and J ends lost 1 base and 2 bases respectively, with 11 bases between them.

The V call is TRBV7-8, the J call TRBJ2-3; D might be TRBD1 (5 bases). V lost 0 bases to trimming and J lost 5 bases, with 6 bases between them. Germline-derived CDR1 and CDR2 are SGHVS and FQNEAQ. The CDR3 has 13 residues. CDR3 in amino acids: CASSLAQGDTQYF. CDR3 sequence (DNA): TGTGCCAGCAGCTTAGCGCAGGGAGATACGCAGTATTTT.

This clone is a singleton in its sample. The rearrangement uses TRBV29-1 and TRBJ1-4, with D possibly being TRBD1 (5 bases). CDR1 is SQVTM, CDR2 ANQGSEA, per germline. V was pared by 7 bases and J by 0 bases, with 9 bases between. There are 13 residues in the CDR3. The CDR3 DNA is TGCAGCGCCTCGACAGCAACTAATGAAAAACTGTTTTTT. Translation: CSASTATNEKLFF. Filled out from reference TRBV29-1 and TRBJ1-4, the complete variable domain reads SAVISQKPSRDICQRGTSLTIQCQVDSQVTMMFWYRQQPGQSLTLIATANQGSEATYESGFVIDKFPISRPNLTFSTLTVSNMSPEDSSIYLCSASTATNEKLFFGSGTQLSVL.

The J gene is TRBJ2-1, the V gene TRBV5-4, with TRBD1 matching over 7 bases. The CDR3 runs 15 residues. J gave up 7 bases and V 3 bases, and 10 bases lay outside the gene matches. Germline V CDR1 and CDR2: SGHNT, YYREEE (reference sequence). As DNA, the CDR3 is TGTGCCAGCAGCTCGCGACAGGGAACGGGGAATGAGCAGTTCTTC. This gives the protein CASSSRQGTGNEQFF.

The J gene is TRBJ2-2, the V gene TRBV5-1; no firm D call. Germline V lookup: CDR1 SGHRS, CDR2 YFSETQ. The CDR3 extends over 14 amino acids. V lost 0 bases to trimming and J lost 4 bases, with 7 bases between them. CDR3 nucleotides: TGCGCCAGCAGCTTGGAGTGGACCACCGGGGAGCTGTTTTTT. Translating gives CASSLEWTTGELFF. Based on the CDR3 plus reference TRBV5-1 and TRBJ2-2, the full variable domain is KAGVTQTPRYLIKTRGQQVTLSCSPISGHRSVSWYQQTPGQGLQFLFEYFSETQRNKGNFPGRFSGRQFSNSRSEMNVSTLELGDSALYLCASSLEWTTGELFFGEGSRLTVL.

The chain carries TRBV2 and TRBJ1-2, with 7 positions matching TRBD1. The ends lost 5 bases at V and 3 bases at J; junction bases unmatched: 3. The CDR3 totals 13 residues. The germline V gene has CDR1 SNHLY and CDR2 FYNNEI. The CDR3 reads CASSIGQDYGYTF. The CDR3 DNA reads TGTGCCAGCAGTATAGGACAGGACTATGGCTACACCTTC. The full variable domain, its missing parts supplied by reference TRBV2 and TRBJ1-2, is EPEVTQTPSHQVTQMGQEVILRCVPISNHLYFYWYRQILGQKVEFLVSFYNNEISEKSEIFDDQFSVERPDGSNFTLKIRSTKLEDSAMYFCASSIGQDYGYTFGSGTRLTVV.

This clone was detected once. The rearrangement joins TRBV6-5 to TRBJ1-1; 7 nucleotides align to TRBD1. Trimming removed 7 bases from V and 4 bases from J; junction bases left unmatched: 12. Germline values: CDR1 MNHEY, CDR2 SVGAGI. The CDR3 sequence is 15 residues long. The CDR3: CASTAGQRARTEAFF. The CDR3 DNA is TGTGCCAGCACTGCGGGACAGAGAGCTCGCACTGAAGCTTTCTTT.

The chain recombines TRBV28 with TRBJ1-2; a weak D match, TRBD1 (5 bases). Trimming pared 6 bases from V and 5 bases from J, leaving 13 bases between. Germline loops: CDR1 MDHEN, CDR2 SYDVKM. The CDR3 loop spans 13 amino acids. This CDR3 is CASSSTVDYGYTF. The DNA of the CDR3 is TGTGCCAGCAGCTCGACAGTGGATTATGGCTACACCTTC.

CDR3 sequence reads: CASSLGAAGGTDTQYF. CDR3 in DNA: TGTGCCAGCAGTCTAGGAGCTGCGGGGGGCACAGATACGCAGTATTTT. This chain links TRBV6-2 or TRBV6-3 with TRBJ2-3; 7 bases line up with TRBD2. The V segment lost 5 bases and the J segment 1 base; nucleotides outside the gene matches: 9. Germline loops: CDR1 MNHEY, CDR2 SVGEGT. This CDR3 has 16 residues.

This chain links TRBV13 with TRBJ2-2, with D perhaps TRBD2 (6 bases). The germline V and J ends were trimmed by 4 bases and 2 bases, with 14 bases remaining between them. From germline, CDR1 is PRHDT and CDR2 FYEKMQ (reference sequence). The CDR3 runs to 16 residues. As DNA, the CDR3 is TGTGCCAGCAGCTCAATCCGGGACTTAAACACCGGGGAGCTGTTTTTT. Translated, it gives CASSSIRDLNTGELFF.

J is TRBJ2-7 and V is TRBV3-1 (or the pseudogene TRBV3-2); 7 nucleotides align to TRBD2. CDR3 length: 12 amino acids. Trimming cost V 6 bases and J 9 bases; bases outside gene matches: 8. Germline CDR1 and CDR2: LGHDT and YNNKEL (reference sequence). The CDR3 is CASRRGRVRQYF. For the CDR3, the DNA is TGTGCCAGCAGAAGAGGGAGGGTTAGGCAGTACTTC.